Given below is one T cell receptor (beta chain) in context. This receptor's antigen is unknown. Nothing much larger sits one base from this clone, and base qualities are not available. The immunoSEQ Assay was used to sequence TCRbeta CDR3 regions. After extraction, genomic DNA underwent amplification by bias-controlled multiplex PCR, followed by high-throughput sequencing. The authors' pipeline ran thus. To quantify the absolute abundance of every unique TCRbeta CDR3 region, sequences were collapsed and filtered. T cell fraction was estimated by normalizing TCRbeta template counts to usable DNA, which was measured by amplifying reference genes present in all nucleated cells. Repertoire TCRs were annotated as SARS-CoV-2-specific when V gene, CDR3 amino acid sequence and J gene were exactly matched to a known reactive TCR set. The reference SARS-CoV-2 TCR set came from MIRA and was filtered for enrichment in COVID-19-positive ImmuneCODE repertoires, removing public or cross-reactive TCRs. Using the MIRA antigens, annotated TCRs were further analysed by specific ORF or by position within an ORF. Breadth was defined as the number of annotated unique rearrangements divided by the total number of unique productive rearrangements, and depth was defined as the summed frequency of the annotated unique rearrangements. Two-sided Wilcoxon rank-sum tests were applied when comparing TCR breadth between groups. In its TCRdb copy, this immuneACCESS table keeps in-frame sequences only and misses some clones. Where compared with another copy, unresolved V genes explain less than half of these, and the others have no known cause. V and J calls and clone size follow that table, whereas D and trimming were derived from the DNA. Across this sample there are around 380,000 clones, with approximately 86% seen only once. The ten largest clonotypes hold around 3.4% of the sample.

This sample is part of a study of Ad26.COV2.S vaccination and SARS-CoV-2 variants (dated by TCRdb to about 2021). For context, the study as a whole: Donors in the vaccine arm were drawn from COV1001, a phase I-IIa trial of Ad26.COV2.S in healthy adults that was multicentre, randomized, double-blind and placebo-controlled. Ad26.COV2.S was given intramuscularly at 5x10^10 or 1x10^11 viral particles, as a single shot or as two shots 56 days apart. TCRbeta repertoire sequencing was used to assess the specificity and breadth of SARS-CoV-2-reactive T cell receptors after Ad26.COV2.S vaccination. The TCR-sequenced set comprised approximately 32 samples: some 19 Ad26.COV2.S vaccine recipients, 5 placebo recipients and 8 SARS-CoV-2 convalescent individuals. Trial participants were randomized into five groups of five: low-dose or high-dose Ad26.COV2.S given once or twice, or placebo on both occasions. Blinding of investigators to trial group allocation was maintained during experiments and outcome assessment. Findings and caveats that apply to the study as a whole: Substantial breadth of spike-specific CD8+ and CD4+ T cell responses was reported after vaccination. Ad26.COV2.S recipients had higher spike-specific TCR breadth than placebo recipients (P = 0.0014). Vaccine and placebo recipients had comparable non-spike TCR breadth, which fits with the vaccine containing only spike. The study was not powered for comparison of responses between vaccine doses or regimens. The authors noted that the TCR breadth and depth analyses may have underestimated total T cell responses.

The intended sense of this specimen's treatment or condition label: around 19 received Ad26.COV2.S at low or high dose, single or two shots; roughly five received placebo; per-sample allocation not given. Repertoires of vaccine and placebo recipients were sequenced from samples collected on day 63 after the first injection. Cohort 1b enrolled around 23 adults aged 18-55 years at a single site in Boston, USA, between 29 July and 7 August 2020. Ad26.COV2.S consisted of a replication-incompetent adenovirus type 26 vector by which a prefusion-stabilized SARS-CoV-2 spike protein from the original Wuhan strain was expressed. The CDR3 spans 14 residues, from the cysteine through the phenylalanine. Here the CDR3 DNA is all that survives: 42 bases in frame from base 1. V is shortened by 3 bases, J by 8 bases, and the region joining them spans 13 bases. The germline V gene specifies KGHDR as CDR1 and SFDVKD as CDR2.

This sequence originates from a person aged 18-65 years who received the Ad26.COV2.S COVID-19 vaccine or a placebo. Recombination joined TRBV24-1 with TRBJ2-1; the D gene is unclear. Sequences were derived from peripheral blood, sampled in a trial of Ad26.COV2.S vaccine versus placebo. The DNA sequence follows: TGTGCCACCAGTGATCCCTTGACAAACCATGAGCAGTTCTTC. Translated, it reads CATSDPLTNHEQFF.